The 19 T cell receptor beta chains listed next were all sequenced from one sample in a study of spatial heterogeneity in lung cancer. TCRdb processed the 5' RACE reads anew with MiXCR; each CDR3 protein has one entry. The sample lists about 5,300 distinct CDR3 sequences; roughly 8.1% were seen once. General study points: One measure, the expanded intratumoral alpha and beta TCR count, tracked tumor mutation counts.

Time point denoted: sample taken at primary tumor resection. What these receptors recognize is not known. The input for sequencing was lung tumor tissue, taken at surgery. The receptors come from a male donor with early-stage non-small cell lung cancer.

The J gene is TRBJ2-2, the V gene TRBV4-3; D unclear. Germline CDR1 is LGHNA and CDR2 is YSLEER. With 2 bases removed from V and 4 bases from J, the gap between germline ends came to 11 bases. This CDR3 comprises 15 residues. The CDR3 bases are TGCGCCAGCAGCCAAACGCGGTTATTCACCGGGGAGCTGTTTTTT. Protein sequence: CASSQTRLFTGELFF.

This clonotype was seen ten or more times. This rearrangement joins TRBV11-2 to TRBJ1-2, with a tentative D call TRBD1 (5 bases). The CDR3 length is 14 residues. Trimming took 5 bases from V and 1 from J, leaving 11 bases between them. CDR1 SGHAT and CDR2 FQNNGV come from the germline V gene. CDR3 protein: CASSPRDSNYGYTF. In DNA, the CDR3 is TGTGCCAGCAGCCCCCGAGACAGTAACTATGGCTACACCTTC.

By proportion, this clonotype is medium-sized. The chain is built from TRBV6-2 or TRBV6-3 and TRBJ2-5, with a possible D match to TRBD2 (6 bases). Per the germline V gene, CDR1 is MNHEY and CDR2 is SVGEGT. This CDR3 has 13 amino acids. V was shortened by 6 bases and J by 5 bases, with 13 bases between the two germline ends. In nucleotides, the CDR3 is TGTGCCAGCAGCAGATGGGGGGATGAGACCCAGTACTTC. Translating gives CASSRWGDETQYF.

V usage is TRBV30 and J usage is TRBJ2-7, with 11 positions matching TRBD2. The CDR3 loop spans 15 amino acids. Germline-derived CDR1 and CDR2 are GTSNPN and SVGIG (reference sequence). J was trimmed by 2 bases and V by 2 bases; bases with no gene match: 5. CDR3 coding DNA: TGTGCCTGGAGTTTAGGGACTAGCGGAACCTACGAGCAGTACTTC. Encoded protein: CAWSLGTSGTYEQYF.

This clonotype is classed as medium-sized. The chain's CDR3 is CASSFQGPNTDTQYF. The CDR3 coding sequence is TGTGCCAGCAGTTTTCAGGGACCCAACACAGATACGCAGTATTTT. The chain has TRBV27 and TRBJ2-3, with D possibly called TRBD1 or TRBD2 (5 bases each). The germline V gene has CDR1 MNHEY and CDR2 SMNVEV (reference sequence). CDR3 length equals 15 residues. V was trimmed by 3 bases and J by 2 bases, leaving 12 bases between them.

This clonotype was observed many times. This chain links TRBV7-2 with TRBJ1-1, with 7 bases aligning to TRBD1. The ends lost 7 bases at V and 5 bases at J; junction bases unmatched: 7. This CDR3 is 13 amino acids long. CDR1 is SGHTA and CDR2 is FQGNSA in the germline V gene. DNA for the CDR3: TGTGCCAGCATGCAGGGGGTGGTAACTGAAGCTTTCTTT. Protein: CASMQGVVTEAFF.

This clonotype was detected only a few times. The gene calls are TRBV20-1 and TRBJ2-1, with 10 bases fitting TRBD2. The V gene end was trimmed by 6 bases and the J gene end by 4 bases; junction bases not matched to a gene: 6. The CDR3 covers 14 residues. Germline-derived CDR1 and CDR2 are DFQATT and SNEGSKA (reference sequence). The CDR3 region has the DNA TGCAGTGCCCCTACTAGCGGGGCTTACAATGAGCAGTTCTTC. It specifies CSAPTSGAYNEQFF.

Written as DNA, the CDR3 is TGTGCCAGCAGCCAATCGGGGACACTCGACGGGGAGACCCAGTACTTC. This sequence encodes CASSQSGTLDGETQYF. V gene TRBV11-2 combines with J gene TRBJ2-5; perhaps TRBD1 as D (6 bases). CDR1 and CDR2 from the germline V gene are SGHAT and FQNNGV. The V end lost 5 bases, the J end lost 5 bases, and 21 bases lay between the germline ends. This CDR3 has 16 amino acids.

The sample holds many counts of this clonotype. J is TRBJ2-7 and V is TRBV7-2; no firm D call. V lost 0 bases and J lost 0, with 6 bases in between. This CDR3 contains 14 residues. Germline values: CDR1 SGHTA, CDR2 FQGNSA. Here the CDR3 reads CASSLAGNSYEQYF. The CDR3, as DNA: TGTGCCAGCAGCTTAGCTGGGAACTCCTACGAGCAGTACTTC.

This clonotype is medium-sized in the sample. The chain employs TRBV27 and TRBJ2-2, with 10 bases that match TRBD1. The CDR3 length is 17 residues. Germline CDR1 and CDR2: MNHEY and SMNVEV (reference sequence). V was clipped by 1 base and J by 6 bases; unmatched bases: 8. The CDR3 sequence is CASSLLFSGTGAGELFF. The CDR3 nucleotides are TGTGCCAGCAGTTTATTGTTTTCGGGGACAGGGGCCGGGGAGCTGTTTTTT.

This clonotype has ten or more counts. The V gene is TRBV3-1, the J gene TRBJ1-2; D is perhaps TRBD1 (6 bases). The CDR3 spans 15 residues. Trimming took off 0 bases at V and 3 bases at J, with 11 bases between the two ends. CDR1 LGHDT and CDR2 YNNKEL come from the germline V gene (reference sequence). The CDR3 DNA sequence: TGTGCCAGCAGCCAAGATGCCAGGGGAGACTATGGCTACACCTTC. It codes for CASSQDARGDYGYTF. Full variable domain (remainder filled in from reference TRBV3-1 and TRBJ1-2): DTAVSQTPKYLVTQMGNDKSIKCEQNLGHDTMYWYKQDSKKFLKIMFSYNNKELIINETVPNRFSPKSPDKAHLNLHINSLELGDSAVYFCASSQDARGDYGYTFGSGTRLTVV.

The sample holds many counts of this clonotype. V usage is TRBV28 and J usage is TRBJ2-7; 7 bases align to TRBD2. Germline CDR1 reads MDHEN; CDR2 reads SYDVKM. Trimming removed 8 bases from V and 0 bases from J; junction bases left unmatched: 13. This CDR3 is built from 16 residues. The CDR3 DNA sequence: TGTGCCAGCCTTTCCCTCCTAGCGGACCGCTCCTACGAGCAGTACTTC. This translates into CASLSLLADRSYEQYF.

By sample fraction, this clonotype is medium-sized. The J gene is TRBJ2-1, the V gene TRBV7-9; D perhaps matches TRBD2 (5 bases). Trimming pared 8 bases from V and 15 bases from J, leaving 29 bases between. The germline gives CDR1 SEHNR, CDR2 FQNEAQ (reference sequence). The CDR3 totals 15 residues. This CDR3 reads CASSERGGSPEGPFF. In DNA form, the CDR3 reads TGTGCCAGCTCCGAACGAGGTGGTAGCCCCGAGGGTCCGTTCTTC.

There are many counts of this clonotype. The V call is TRBV2, the J call TRBJ2-2, with D tentatively TRBD1 or TRBD2 (5 bases each). Germline V lookup: CDR1 SNHLY, CDR2 FYNNEI. CDR3 length: 15 residues. V was trimmed by 5 bases and J by 7 bases, leaving 17 bases between them. The CDR3 is CASSPGTARGGELFF. CDR3 nucleotide sequence: TGTGCCAGCAGTCCCGGGACGGCAAGGGGCGGGGAGCTGTTTTTT.

In its sample, this clonotype was seen once. The chain carries TRBV6-2 or TRBV6-3 and TRBJ2-2, with 8 bases matching TRBD2. With 6 bases clipped from V and 7 bases from J, the junction kept 7 bases outside the gene matches. CDR1 MNHEY and CDR2 SVGEGT come from the germline V gene. The CDR3 is 14 amino acids. The CDR3 is CASRPRLASGELFF. The CDR3 region has the DNA TGTGCCAGCAGACCTAGACTAGCGAGCGGGGAGCTGTTTTTT.

Many counts were recorded for this clonotype. This chain connects TRBV27 to TRBJ2-7, with D uncertain. The CDR3 extends over 13 amino acids. Trimming took 4 bases from V and 7 from J, leaving 14 bases between them. The germline CDR1 and CDR2 sequences are MNHEY and SMNVEV (reference sequence). This CDR3 reads CASSSTAAGEQYF. In nucleotides, the CDR3 is TGTGCCAGCAGTTCGACCGCAGCCGGGGAGCAGTACTTC.

This clonotype was seen ten or more times. The chain links TRBV10-3 to TRBJ2-3; D is unclear. V lost 0 bases and J 6 bases, leaving 10 bases between the germline ends. Germline CDR1 is ENHRY and CDR2 is SYGVKD. The CDR3 has 14 amino acids. CDR3 loop: CAISESERVDTQYF. The CDR3 DNA reads as TGTGCCATCAGTGAGTCAGAACGGGTGGATACGCAGTATTTT.

This clonotype rates as medium-sized. The chain employs TRBV29-1 and TRBJ2-7; TRBD1 or TRBD2 may be the D gene (5 bases each). There are 12 residues in the CDR3. CDR1 SQVTM and CDR2 ANQGSEA come from the germline V gene. Trimming shortened V by 6 bases and J by 3 bases, and 12 bases separated the two germline ends. CDR3 nucleotide sequence: TGCAGCGTCGGGACGGGAAGCTACGAGCAGTACTTC. This sequence encodes CSVGTGSYEQYF.

This clonotype appeared many times. In DNA, the CDR3 is TGTGCCAGCAGCGTCTCAGGGGGCGGGGCAGATACGCAGTATTTT. Protein: CASSVSGGGADTQYF. The chain combines TRBV9 with TRBJ2-3; 8 bases align to TRBD1. Germline V gives CDR1 SGDLS, CDR2 YYNGEE. The trim removed 2 bases at V and 4 bases at J, leaving 6 bases unmatched. This CDR3 is built from 15 residues.